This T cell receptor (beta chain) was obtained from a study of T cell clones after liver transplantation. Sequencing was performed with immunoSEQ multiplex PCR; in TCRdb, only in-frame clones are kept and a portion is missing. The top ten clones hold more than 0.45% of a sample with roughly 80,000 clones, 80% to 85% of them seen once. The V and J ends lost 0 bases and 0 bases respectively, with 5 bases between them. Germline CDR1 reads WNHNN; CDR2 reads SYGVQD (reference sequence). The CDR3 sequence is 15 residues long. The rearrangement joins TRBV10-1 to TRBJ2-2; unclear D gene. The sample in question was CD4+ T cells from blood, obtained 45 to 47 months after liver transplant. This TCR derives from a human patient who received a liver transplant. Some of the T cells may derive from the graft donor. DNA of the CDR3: TGCGCCAGCAGTGAGTCTGGATCGAACACCGGGGAGCTGTTTTTT. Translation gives CASSESGSNTGELFF.